This T cell receptor beta chain was sequenced during a study of CD8+ T cells in alopecia areata. Study-level information: The drug, oral tofacitinib, was given to treated patients at 5 to 10 mg twice daily.

Comments on this clone: What it binds is not known.

Study observations and caveats: Researchers say the link of baseline CD8+ expansion to response remains uncertain, with one nonresponder.

TCR sequencing used cDNA made by reverse transcription of extracted RNA. Clones were read by immunoSEQ multiplex PCR, and TCRdb kept only the in-frame ones, dropping some. The sample lists approximately 280,000 clones, more than 45% seen once, with more than 1.5% in the top ten. Treatment defined: oral pan-JAK inhibitor, 5-10 mg twice daily. The study team obtained lesional scalp punch biopsies and peripheral blood from alopecia areata patients. The TCR sequence derives from a human donor with alopecia areata. The sample was CD4+ T cells sorted from blood, taken at week 24, from a patient treated with tofacitinib.

The CDR3 loop is CASSQVSNHEQYF. CDR3 DNA: TGCGCCAGCAGCCAAGTCAGCAACCACGAGCAGTACTTC. The chain employs TRBV4-1 and TRBJ2-7; D gene unclear. Trimming removed 1 base at V and 5 bases at J, with 9 bases between. CDR1 is MGHRA, CDR2 YSYEKL, per germline. CDR3 length equals 13 residues.